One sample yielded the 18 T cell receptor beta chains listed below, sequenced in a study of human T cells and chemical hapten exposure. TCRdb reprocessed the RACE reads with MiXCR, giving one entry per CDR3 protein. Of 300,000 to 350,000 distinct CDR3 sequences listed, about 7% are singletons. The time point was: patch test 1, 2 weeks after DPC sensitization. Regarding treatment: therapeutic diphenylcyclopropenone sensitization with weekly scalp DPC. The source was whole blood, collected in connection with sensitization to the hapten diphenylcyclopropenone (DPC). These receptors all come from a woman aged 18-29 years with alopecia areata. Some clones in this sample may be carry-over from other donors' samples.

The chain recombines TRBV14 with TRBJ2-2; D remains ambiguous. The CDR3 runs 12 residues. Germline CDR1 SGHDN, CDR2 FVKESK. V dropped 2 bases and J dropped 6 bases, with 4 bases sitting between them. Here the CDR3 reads CASSQSPGELFF. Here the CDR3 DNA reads TGTGCCAGCAGCCAATCCCCCGGGGAGCTGTTTTTT.

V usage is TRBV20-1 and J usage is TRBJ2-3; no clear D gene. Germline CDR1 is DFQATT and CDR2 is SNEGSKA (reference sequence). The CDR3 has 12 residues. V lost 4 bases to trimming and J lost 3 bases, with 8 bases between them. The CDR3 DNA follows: TGCAGTGCTACCCCCCAGACAGATACGCAGTATTTT. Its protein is CSATPQTDTQYF.

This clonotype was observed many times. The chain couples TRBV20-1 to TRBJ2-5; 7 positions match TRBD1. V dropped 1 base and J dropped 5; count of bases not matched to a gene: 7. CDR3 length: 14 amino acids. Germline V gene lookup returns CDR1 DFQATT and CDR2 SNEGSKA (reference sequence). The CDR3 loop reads CSARGLDRAETQYF. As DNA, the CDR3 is TGCAGTGCTAGAGGTCTCGACAGGGCGGAGACCCAGTACTTC.

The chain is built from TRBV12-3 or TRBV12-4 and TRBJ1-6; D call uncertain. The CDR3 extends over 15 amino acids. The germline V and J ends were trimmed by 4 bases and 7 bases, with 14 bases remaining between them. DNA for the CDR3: TGTGCCAGCAGTTGGACTGGGTCTTCAAATTCACCCCTCCACTTT. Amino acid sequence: CASSWTGSSNSPLHF.

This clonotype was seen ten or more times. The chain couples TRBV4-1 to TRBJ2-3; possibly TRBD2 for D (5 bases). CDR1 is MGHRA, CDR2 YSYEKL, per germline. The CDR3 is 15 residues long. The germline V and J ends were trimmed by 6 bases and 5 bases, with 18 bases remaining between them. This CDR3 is CASSWESASGDTQYF. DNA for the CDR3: TGCGCCAGCAGTTGGGAGTCGGCATCGGGAGATACGCAGTATTTT.

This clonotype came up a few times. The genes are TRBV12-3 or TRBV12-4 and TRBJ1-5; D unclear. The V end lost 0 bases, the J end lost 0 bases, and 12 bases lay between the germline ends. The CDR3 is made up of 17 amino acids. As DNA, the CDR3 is TGTGCCAGCAGTTTAGCAGGGATTGGAGATAGCAATCAGCCCCAGCATTTT. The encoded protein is CASSLAGIGDSNQPQHF.

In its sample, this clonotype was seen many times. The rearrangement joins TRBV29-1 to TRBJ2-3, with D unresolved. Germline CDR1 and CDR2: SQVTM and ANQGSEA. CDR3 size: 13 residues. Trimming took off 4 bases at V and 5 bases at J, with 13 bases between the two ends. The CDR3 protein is CSVVSQFGDTQYF. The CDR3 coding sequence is TGCAGCGTTGTCAGCCAGTTCGGAGATACGCAGTATTTT.

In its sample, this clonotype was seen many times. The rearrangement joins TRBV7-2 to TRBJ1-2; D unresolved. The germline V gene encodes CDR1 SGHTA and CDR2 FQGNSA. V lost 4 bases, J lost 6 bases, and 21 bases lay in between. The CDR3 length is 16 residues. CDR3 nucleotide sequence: TGTGCCAGCAGCTCACGGGGTGGAACCGTTGGACATGGCTACACCTTC. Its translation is CASSSRGGTVGHGYTF.

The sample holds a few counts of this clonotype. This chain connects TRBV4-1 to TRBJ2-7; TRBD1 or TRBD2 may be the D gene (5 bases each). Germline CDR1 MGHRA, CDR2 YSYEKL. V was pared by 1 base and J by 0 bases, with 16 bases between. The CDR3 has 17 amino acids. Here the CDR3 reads CASSQGISGTYSYEQYF. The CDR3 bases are TGCGCCAGCAGCCAAGGAATCTCTGGGACCTACTCCTACGAGCAGTACTTC.

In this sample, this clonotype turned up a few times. In nucleotides, the CDR3 is TGTGCCAGCAGTTACTCCGGGACTAGCGGACAAGAGACCCAGTACTTC. Translated: CASSYSGTSGQETQYF. The V and J genes are TRBV6-5 and TRBJ2-5, with 11 bases identical to TRBD2. Unmatched junction bases numbered 2, after V lost 0 bases and J lost 2 bases. Germline V lookup: CDR1 MNHEY, CDR2 SVGAGI. CDR3 size: 16 residues.

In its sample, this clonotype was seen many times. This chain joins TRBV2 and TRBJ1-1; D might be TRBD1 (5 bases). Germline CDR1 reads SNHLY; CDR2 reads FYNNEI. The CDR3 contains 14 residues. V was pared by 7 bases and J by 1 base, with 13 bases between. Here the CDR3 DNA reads TGTGCCAGCAAGGAGGGGAGCTCGAACACTGAAGCTTTCTTT. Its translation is CASKEGSSNTEAFF.

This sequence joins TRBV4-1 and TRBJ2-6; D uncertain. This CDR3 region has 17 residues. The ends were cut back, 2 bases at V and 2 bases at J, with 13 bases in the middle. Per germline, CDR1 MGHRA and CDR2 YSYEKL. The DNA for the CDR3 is TGCGCCAGCAGCCAATTGGAGAATATAGCTGGGGCCAACGTCCTGACTTTC. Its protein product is CASSQLENIAGANVLTF.

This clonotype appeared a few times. The CDR3 DNA reads as TGTGCCAGCAGCTCCGCAGGGCCTGGAAACACCATATATTTT. It codes for CASSSAGPGNTIYF. The chain couples TRBV6-2 or TRBV6-3 to TRBJ1-3, with D perhaps matching TRBD1 (5 bases). Between the trimmed V and J ends, which lost 6 bases and 2 bases, there was a span of 11 bases. The CDR3 is made up of 14 amino acids. Germline CDR1 is MNHEY and CDR2 is SVGEGT.

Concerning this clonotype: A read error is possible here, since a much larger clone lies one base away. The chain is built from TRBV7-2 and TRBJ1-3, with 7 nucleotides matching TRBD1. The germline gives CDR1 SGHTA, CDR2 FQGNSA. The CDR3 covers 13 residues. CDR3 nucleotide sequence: TGTGTCAGCAGCTTAGGGGGCGAGGGCACCATATATTTT. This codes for CVSSLGGEGTIYF.

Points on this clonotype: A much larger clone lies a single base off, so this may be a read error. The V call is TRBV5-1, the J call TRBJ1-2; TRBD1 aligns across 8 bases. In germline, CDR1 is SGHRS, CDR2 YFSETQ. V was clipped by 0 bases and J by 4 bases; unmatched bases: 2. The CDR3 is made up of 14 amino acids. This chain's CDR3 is CASSLEGTGYGYTF. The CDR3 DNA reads TGCGCCAGCAGCTTGGAGGGGACAGGCTATGGCTACACCTTC. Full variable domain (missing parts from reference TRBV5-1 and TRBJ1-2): KAGVTQTPRYLIKTRGQQVTLSCSPISGHRSVSWYQQTPGQGLQFLFEYFSETQRNKGNFPGRFSGRQFSNSRSEMNVSTLELGDSALYLCASSLEGTGYGYTFGSGTRLTVV.

The CDR3 region is CSAPGQYF. CDR3 nucleotide sequence: TGCAGTGCTCCTGGGCAGTACTTC. The genes are TRBV20-1 and TRBJ2-7; no firm D call. Per germline, CDR1 DFQATT and CDR2 SNEGSKA (reference sequence). Trimming removed 5 bases at V and 9 bases at J, with 5 bases between. CDR3 length: 8 residues.

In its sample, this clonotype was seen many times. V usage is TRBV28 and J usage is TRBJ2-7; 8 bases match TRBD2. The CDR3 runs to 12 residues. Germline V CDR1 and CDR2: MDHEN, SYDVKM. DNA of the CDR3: TGTGTTAGCGGGGAGGGAACGTACGAGCAGTACTTC. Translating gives CVSGEGTYEQYF.

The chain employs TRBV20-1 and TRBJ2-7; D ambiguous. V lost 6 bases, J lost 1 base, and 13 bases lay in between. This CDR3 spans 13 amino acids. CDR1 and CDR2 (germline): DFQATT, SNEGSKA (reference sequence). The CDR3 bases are TGCAGTGCCTTCCTGGCAGGTTCCTACGAGCAGTACTTC. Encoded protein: CSAFLAGSYEQYF.